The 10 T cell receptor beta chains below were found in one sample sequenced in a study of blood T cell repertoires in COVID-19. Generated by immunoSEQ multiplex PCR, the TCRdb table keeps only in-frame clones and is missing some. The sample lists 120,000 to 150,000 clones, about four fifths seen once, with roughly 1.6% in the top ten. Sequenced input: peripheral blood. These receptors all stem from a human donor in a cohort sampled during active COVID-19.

CDR3 in DNA: TGTGCCAGCAGCCCCTGGACAGGGTCGATAGAAAAACTGTTTTTT. The encoded protein is CASSPWTGSIEKLFF. The chain joins TRBV3-1 (or the pseudogene TRBV3-2) to TRBJ1-4; 8 bases agree with TRBD1. Germline V gene sequence: CDR1 LGHDT, CDR2 YNNKEL (reference sequence). The CDR3 is 15 amino acids. Trimming cost V 4 bases and J 8 bases; bases outside gene matches: 9.

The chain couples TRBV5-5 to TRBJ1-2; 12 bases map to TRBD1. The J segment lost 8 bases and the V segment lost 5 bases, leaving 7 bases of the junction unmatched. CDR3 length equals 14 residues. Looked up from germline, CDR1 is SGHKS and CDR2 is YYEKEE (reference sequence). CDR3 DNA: TGTGCCAGCAGGTGGGACAGGGGGCTTGGAGGCTACACCTTC. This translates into CASRWDRGLGGYTF.

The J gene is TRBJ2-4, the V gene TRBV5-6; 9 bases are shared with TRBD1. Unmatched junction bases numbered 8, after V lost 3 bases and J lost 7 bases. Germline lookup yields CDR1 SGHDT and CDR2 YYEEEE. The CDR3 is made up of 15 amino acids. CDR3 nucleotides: TGTGCCAGCAGCTCCACAGGGGGCGCGTGGAACATTCAGTACTTC. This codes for CASSSTGGAWNIQYF.

In nucleotides, the CDR3 is TGTGCCAGCAGCCTACTGGTCGGGGGAGAGACCCAGTACTTC. Translation gives CASSLLVGGETQYF. This chain uses TRBV7-2 with TRBJ2-5, with D perhaps matching TRBD2 (6 bases). Germline assignment: CDR1 SGHTA and CDR2 FQGNSA. V lost 5 bases to trimming and J lost 4 bases, with 14 bases between them. The CDR3 runs to 14 residues. The full variable domain, completed using reference TRBV7-2 and TRBJ2-5, is GAGVSQSPSNKVTEKGKDVELRCDPISGHTALYWYRQSLGQGLEFLIYFQGNSAPDKSGLPSDRFSAERTGGSVSTLTIQRTQQEDSAVYLCASSLLVGGETQYFGPGTRLLVL.

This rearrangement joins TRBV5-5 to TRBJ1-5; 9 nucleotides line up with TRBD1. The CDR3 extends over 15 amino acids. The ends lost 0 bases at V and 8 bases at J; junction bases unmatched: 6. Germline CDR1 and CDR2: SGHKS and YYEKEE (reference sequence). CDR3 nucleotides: TGTGCCAGCAGCTTGGCCTCGGACAGGGGCGAGCCCCAGCATTTT. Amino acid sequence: CASSLASDRGEPQHF.

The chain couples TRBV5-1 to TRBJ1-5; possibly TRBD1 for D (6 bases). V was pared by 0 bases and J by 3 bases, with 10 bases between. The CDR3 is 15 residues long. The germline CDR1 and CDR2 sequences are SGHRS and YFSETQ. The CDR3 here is CASSLVGGLNQPQHF. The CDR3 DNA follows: TGCGCCAGCAGCTTGGTCGGGGGGCTCAATCAGCCCCAGCATTTT.

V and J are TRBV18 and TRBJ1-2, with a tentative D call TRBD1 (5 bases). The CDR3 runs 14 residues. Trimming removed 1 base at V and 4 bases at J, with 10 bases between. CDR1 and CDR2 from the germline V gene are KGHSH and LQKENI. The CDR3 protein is CASSPRQGGYGYTF. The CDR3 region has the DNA TGTGCCAGCTCACCACGGCAGGGTGGCTATGGCTACACCTTC.

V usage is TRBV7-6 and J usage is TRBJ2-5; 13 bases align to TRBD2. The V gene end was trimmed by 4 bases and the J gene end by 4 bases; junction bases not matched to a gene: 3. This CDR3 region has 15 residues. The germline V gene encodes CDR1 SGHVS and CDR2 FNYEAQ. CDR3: CASSSGLAGTETQYF. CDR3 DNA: TGTGCCAGCAGCTCGGGACTAGCGGGAACAGAGACCCAGTACTTC.

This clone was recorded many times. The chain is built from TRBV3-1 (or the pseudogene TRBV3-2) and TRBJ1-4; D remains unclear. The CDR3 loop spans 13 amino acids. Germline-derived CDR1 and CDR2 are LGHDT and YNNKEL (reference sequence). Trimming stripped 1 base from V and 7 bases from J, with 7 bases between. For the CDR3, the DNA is TGTGCCAGCAGCCAAGCCCCAGGTGAAAAACTGTTTTTT. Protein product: CASSQAPGEKLFF.

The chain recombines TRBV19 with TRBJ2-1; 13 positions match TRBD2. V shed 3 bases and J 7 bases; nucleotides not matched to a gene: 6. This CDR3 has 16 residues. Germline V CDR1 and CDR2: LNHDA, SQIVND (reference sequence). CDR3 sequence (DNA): TGTGCCAGTAGTATCCAACTAGCGGGAGGGCGGAATGAGCAGTTCTTC. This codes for CASSIQLAGGRNEQFF. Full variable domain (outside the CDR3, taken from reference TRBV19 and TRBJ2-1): DGGITQSPKYLFRKEGQNVTLSCEQNLNHDAMYWYRQDPGQGLRLIYYSQIVNDFQKGDIAEGYSVSREKKESFPLTVTSAQKNPTAFYLCASSIQLAGGRNEQFFGPGTRLTVL.